This TCR beta chain was documented in a study of blood T cell repertoires in COVID-19. Participant-given clinical history determined each cohort assignment. The method was immunoSEQ multiplex PCR; TCRdb's version includes in-frame clones alone and lacks a portion of them. The data show 200,000 or so clones, roughly 84% seen once. The sequence derives from a middle-aged man who had recovered from COVID-19. The sequencing input was PBMCs or T cells enriched from blood (not recorded which).

The CDR3 reads CASITGGASNEQFF. CDR3 coding DNA: TGTGCCAGCATTACAGGGGGCGCCAGCAATGAGCAGTTCTTC. The chain carries TRBV27 and TRBJ2-1, with 9 bases matching TRBD1. V lost 7 bases, J lost 6 bases, and 7 bases stayed unmatched. The CDR3 is 14 residues long. CDR1 is MNHEY and CDR2 is SMNVEV in the germline V gene (reference sequence).